This T cell receptor beta chain was found in a study of shared clonotypes between healthy human individuals. Study-wide results and caveats: Unshared clonotypes carried lower generation probabilities than those common to all four donors.

From germline, CDR1 is MNHEY and CDR2 SMNVEV (reference sequence). V was shortened by 11 bases and J by 1 base, with 23 bases between the two germline ends. This CDR3 has 17 amino acids. In the study's own analysis: Without quality scores, immunoSEQ junctional reads could not be filtered like full-length reads. Assay: immunoSEQ multiplex PCR; the TCRdb copy retains only in-frame clones and omits some. V, J and clone size reflect that table, while D and trimming were determined from the DNA. The table has about 1.5 million clones, 95% to 99% seen once. CD4+ cells yielded CD45RA+ naive and CD45RA-negative memory subsets. As regards this clone: Antigen specificity is unknown.

The chain is built from TRBV27 and TRBJ1-4; possible D gene TRBD1, 6 bases. The sequenced material came from naive CD4+ T cells sorted from blood. Subset denoted: CD45RA+ positively selected. This TCR derives from a man under 40 in good health. CDR3 loop: CAREGGSRRGTNEKLFF. The CDR3 DNA follows: TGTGCCCGTGAGGGGGGCTCGAGACGTGGAACTAATGAAAAACTGTTTTTT.